This record concerns one T cell receptor (beta chain) sequence. TCRdb ran MiXCR on the RT-PCR reads and lists one entry per CDR3 protein. The sample gives about 960,000 distinct CDR3 sequences, over 15% of which show up once; around 6% is in the top ten. This entry is derived from a study of patients and donors after allogeneic stem cell transplantation. In germline, CDR1 is ENHRY, CDR2 SYGVKD. The CDR3 has 16 residues. V trimming: 2 bases; J trimming: 0 bases; junction bases outside the gene matches: 6. The rearrangement uses TRBV10-3 and TRBJ1-1; TRBD1 matches at 7 bases. The sample comprised blood, either unsorted or a sorted T cell fraction (not recorded which). This receptor was taken from a human donor who was either an allogeneic HSCT recipient or a stem cell or donor lymphocyte infusion donor (not recorded which). It is not recorded whose cells these are; they may come from a transplant donor. The chain's CDR3 is CAISEEGQPMNTEAFF. Here the CDR3 DNA reads TGTGCCATCAGTGAGGAGGGACAGCCAATGAACACTGAAGCTTTCTTT.